The 13 T cell receptor beta chains in this list originate from one sample, sequenced in a study of CD8+CD57+ T cells in acquired aplastic anemia. CDR3 and TCR beta VDJ profiling relied on a genomic DNA template. TCRdb fed the reads into MiXCR, producing one record per CDR3 protein. The table has about 180,000 distinct CDR3 sequences, around 48% seen once; the top ten hold about 1.7%. Patients sequenced had flow cytometry evidence of CD8+CD57+ cell expansion. The material sequenced was sorted CD4+, CD8+, or CD8+CD57+ T cells (not recorded which) from PBMCs. The receptors stem from a human donor with aplastic anemia.

This clonotype was counted between two and nine times. The chain carries TRBV9 and TRBJ2-5; 12 bases fit TRBD2. In germline, CDR1 is SGDLS, CDR2 YYNGEE. V lost 0 bases to trimming and J lost 5 bases; unmatched junction nucleotides: 8. The length of the CDR3 is 17 residues. CDR3 nucleotides: TGTGCCAGCAGCGTAGCGGCTAGCGGGGGGGTAAGGGAGACCCAGTACTTC. Its protein is CASSVAASGGVRETQYF.

The chain is built from TRBV7-9 and TRBJ2-7; D is unresolved. The germline V gene has CDR1 SEHNR and CDR2 FQNEAQ (reference sequence). The CDR3 loop spans 13 amino acids. The germline V and J ends were trimmed by 8 bases and 0 bases, with 11 bases remaining between them. The DNA for the CDR3 is TGTGCCAGCTCTTGGGCCGACTCCTACGAGCAGTACTTC. Its protein product is CASSWADSYEQYF.

The CDR3 DNA reads TGTGCCAGCAGTGAGAGGCAGTTAGATACGCAGTATTTT. Translation: CASSERQLDTQYF. The rearrangement uses TRBV2 and TRBJ2-3, with D hard to call. The V gene lost 3 bases and the J gene lost 5 bases, with 9 bases spanning the gap. The CDR3 consists of 13 residues. Germline V lookup: CDR1 SNHLY, CDR2 FYNNEI.

The CDR3 DNA reads TGTGCCAGCAGCTACAAGAACACCGGGGAGCTGTTTTTT. Amino acid sequence: CASSYKNTGELFF. The chain employs TRBV7-6 and TRBJ2-2; D is uncertain. Trimming left V 4 bases short and J 1 base short, with 4 bases between. The CDR3 sequence is 13 residues long. CDR1 is SGHVS and CDR2 is FNYEAQ in the germline V gene.

With respect to this clonotype: One end of the junction varies from germline; a read error may be responsible. V is TRBV7-7 and J is TRBJ2-5, with 8 bases fitting TRBD2. The V gene's germline CDR1 is SSHAT and CDR2 FNYEAQ (reference sequence). CDR3 length equals 15 residues. Written as DNA, the CDR3 is TGTGCTAGCAGCTTAGATTCCGGGGGGGGTGAGACCCAGTACTTC. Translating it yields CASSLDSGGGETQYF.

The chain couples TRBV7-2 to TRBJ1-1, with D unresolved. Germline values: CDR1 SGHTA, CDR2 FQGNSA. With 1 base removed from V and 1 base from J, the gap between germline ends came to 10 bases. This CDR3 has 15 residues. CDR3 in DNA: TGTGCCAGCAGCTTAGTTGGCGGACGGAACACTGAAGCTTTCTTT. Its translation: CASSLVGGRNTEAFF. Using reference TRBV7-2 and TRBJ1-1 for the parts outside the CDR3, the full variable domain is GAGVSQSPSNKVTEKGKDVELRCDPISGHTALYWYRQSLGQGLEFLIYFQGNSAPDKSGLPSDRFSAERTGGSVSTLTIQRTQQEDSAVYLCASSLVGGRNTEAFFGQGTRLTVV.

This clonotype showed up many times. The chain links TRBV10-3 to TRBJ2-1, with TRBD2 identical over 10 bases. Unmatched junction bases numbered 7, after V lost 8 bases and J lost 6 bases. Germline assignment: CDR1 ENHRY and CDR2 SYGVKD. CDR3 size: 14 residues. The CDR3 DNA reads TGTGCCATCCTGGGCATAGCGGGAGGCAATGAGCAGTTCTTC. It is translated as CAILGIAGGNEQFF.

This clonotype was seen many times. J is TRBJ1-1 and V is TRBV7-9, with TRBD1 identical over 7 bases. With 0 bases clipped from V and 8 bases from J, the junction kept 3 bases outside the gene matches. CDR3 size: 13 residues. Germline V lookup: CDR1 SEHNR, CDR2 FQNEAQ (reference sequence). CDR3 DNA sequence: TGTGCCAGCAGCTTAGCGTCGACAGGGGAAGCTTTCTTT. Translating it yields CASSLASTGEAFF.

V gene TRBV11-2 combines with J gene TRBJ2-1; 9 bases match TRBD1. Germline V lookup: CDR1 SGHAT, CDR2 FQNNGV. V was clipped by 1 base and J by 3 bases; unmatched bases: 7. The CDR3 covers 17 residues. CDR3 sequence (DNA): TGTGCCAGCAGCTTAGGGGTCGGACAGGGGTTCTACAATGAGCAGTTCTTC. It translates to CASSLGVGQGFYNEQFF. The variable domain in full, with the rest retrieved from reference TRBV11-2 and TRBJ2-1, is EAGVAQSPRYKIIEKRQSVAFWCNPISGHATLYWYQQILGQGPKLLIQFQNNGVVDDSQLPKDRFSAERLKGVDSTLKIQPAKLEDSAVYLCASSLGVGQGFYNEQFFGPGTRLTVL.

The chain is built from TRBV9 and TRBJ1-2; 8 nucleotides agree with TRBD1. Germline values: CDR1 SGDLS, CDR2 YYNGEE. The V and J ends lost 3 bases and 8 bases, in that order; junction bases with no gene match: 12. This CDR3 comprises 15 residues. The CDR3 region has the DNA TGTGCCAGCAGCGAAACCGGGACAGGAGGCCGCGGCTACACCTTC. The encoded protein is CASSETGTGGRGYTF.

This clonotype has at least ten counts. The chain employs TRBV6-1 and TRBJ2-6; D remains ambiguous. The CDR3 totals 14 residues. Germline CDR1 reads MNHNS; CDR2 reads SASEGT. Between the trimmed V and J ends, which lost 6 bases and 0 bases, there was a span of 6 bases. The DNA of the CDR3 is TGTGCCAGCAGCGCGGTCTCTGGGGCCAACGTCCTGACTTTC. Translating it yields CASSAVSGANVLTF.

The chain has TRBV6-1 and TRBJ2-5, with D perhaps matching TRBD1 or TRBD2 (6 bases each). The CDR3 is 18 amino acids. CDR1 MNHNS and CDR2 SASEGT come from the germline V gene. The V end lost 6 bases, the J end lost 5 bases, and 28 bases lay between the germline ends. The CDR3 is CASSRPGLGGRREETQYF. The DNA of the CDR3 is TGTGCCAGCAGCCGACCTGGGCTGGGGGGCCGAAGGGAGGAGACCCAGTACTTC.

For this clonotype: A much larger clone lies a single base off, so this may be a read error. The V gene is TRBV19, the J gene TRBJ1-2; unclear D gene. Germline CDR1 is LNHDA and CDR2 is SQIVND (reference sequence). V was clipped by 4 bases and J by 8 bases, with 17 bases between them. The CDR3 has 14 residues. The CDR3: CASSTSTGAGGYTF. The CDR3 nucleotides are TGTGCCAGTAGTACATCTACGGGCGCAGGAGGCTACACCTTC.